The 30 T cell receptor beta chains presented below share a single source sample, sequenced in a study of blood T cells in healthy people across ages. Next came a second PCR, run for about 6 to 12 cycles, which used a sample-barcoded 5' primer along with a J-beta primer mix. TCRdb ran MiXCR on the 5' RACE reads and lists one entry per CDR3 protein. This sample has about 600,000 distinct CDR3 sequences, with around half found just once. Input material: blood. These receptors all come from a man at least 80 years old in good health.

The V gene is TRBV11-2, the J gene TRBJ2-3; 9 nucleotides align to TRBD2. Germline lookup yields CDR1 SGHAT and CDR2 FQNNGV. CDR3 length: 15 amino acids. Trimming took 5 bases from V and 2 from J; bases not matched to a gene: 5. The DNA for the CDR3 is TGTGCCAGCAGCCCGGGACTAGCCCTCACAGATACGCAGTATTTT. The encoded protein is CASSPGLALTDTQYF.

The chain has TRBV6-2 or TRBV6-3 and TRBJ1-2; TRBD1 matches at 8 bases. Germline-derived CDR1 and CDR2 are MNHEY and SVGEGT. The CDR3 runs 15 residues. The J segment lost 0 bases and the V segment lost 8 bases, leaving 8 bases of the junction unmatched. The CDR3 is CASGLHRGTNYGYTF. DNA for the CDR3: TGTGCCAGCGGTCTTCACAGGGGGACTAACTATGGCTACACCTTC.

This clonotype occurred a few times. The J gene is TRBJ2-5, the V gene TRBV29-1; D may be TRBD1 or TRBD2 (7 bases each). The CDR3 totals 14 residues. The germline gives CDR1 SQVTM, CDR2 ANQGSEA. V was clipped by 6 bases and J by 4 bases, with 18 bases between them. The CDR3 DNA reads TGCAGCGTCAGGGGGGCGGGAGCTGGAGAGACCCAGTACTTC. This codes for CSVRGAGAGETQYF.

This clonotype turned up a few times. The chain links TRBV14 to TRBJ2-3; D uncertain. V was shortened by 4 bases and J by 3 bases, with 11 bases between the two germline ends. Germline V gene sequence: CDR1 SGHDN, CDR2 FVKESK. The CDR3 is made up of 14 amino acids. The CDR3 here is CASSPRLSTDTQYF. The CDR3 coding sequence is TGTGCCAGCAGCCCCAGGCTCTCAACAGATACGCAGTATTTT.

This clonotype was seen only a few times. The rearrangement joins TRBV28 to TRBJ2-1, with D maybe TRBD1 (5 bases). CDR3 length: 15 amino acids. CDR1 and CDR2 from the germline V gene are MDHEN and SYDVKM. Trimming took off 2 bases at V and 4 bases at J, with 12 bases between the two ends. Written as DNA, the CDR3 is TGTGCCAGCAGTTTAGTAGGGGCCAATTACAATGAGCAGTTCTTC. As protein: CASSLVGANYNEQFF.

Concerning this clonotype: This clone may be a read error of a much larger clone one base away. V gene TRBV6-6 combines with J gene TRBJ2-3; 8 bases match TRBD2. CDR3 length equals 14 residues. In germline, CDR1 is MNHNY, CDR2 SVGAGI (reference sequence). The CDR3 coding sequence is TGTGCCATCAGTCTAGCGGGCAGAACAGATACGCAGTATTTT. This encodes CAISLAGRTDTQYF.

Many counts were recorded for this clonotype. The chain uses TRBV6-5 and TRBJ2-1; no clear D gene. The CDR3 is 13 residues long. CDR1 is MNHEY and CDR2 is SVGAGI in the germline V gene. Trimming pared 5 bases from V and 3 bases from J, leaving 8 bases between. CDR3: CASSPPGYNEQFF. The CDR3 nucleotides read TGTGCCAGCAGTCCTCCGGGCTACAATGAGCAGTTCTTC.

This chain uses TRBV5-1 with TRBJ2-3; 7 bases agree with TRBD2. The CDR3 sequence is 15 residues long. The germline gives CDR1 SGHRS, CDR2 YFSETQ. The junction had 6 bases not matched to a gene; V was cut back by 0 bases and J by 5 bases. Written as DNA, the CDR3 is TGCGCCAGCAGCTTGGAAGCGCGGGAGTTAGATACGCAGTATTTT. Its protein product is CASSLEARELDTQYF.

V is TRBV7-2 and J is TRBJ2-7; 8 bases are a match to TRBD1. CDR3 length equals 16 residues. Germline CDR1 is SGHTA and CDR2 is FQGNSA. J gave up 0 bases and V 2 bases, and 6 bases lay outside the gene matches. CDR3 DNA: TGTGCCAGCAGCTTACAGAGGACAGGGAGCTCCTACGAGCAGTACTTC. This translates into CASSLQRTGSSYEQYF.

This clonotype was detected ten times or more. V and J are TRBV6-5 and TRBJ2-3; D could derive from TRBD1 or TRBD2 (6 bases each). CDR1 is MNHEY, CDR2 SVGAGI, per germline. This CDR3 spans 15 amino acids. Trimming removed 5 bases at V and 7 bases at J, with 19 bases between. DNA of the CDR3: TGTGCCAGCAGTCGGAGGGACACTAGGGGCAATACGCAGTATTTT. This sequence encodes CASSRRDTRGNTQYF.

The chain carries TRBV12-3 or TRBV12-4 and TRBJ2-3, with unresolved D. V shed 6 bases and J shed 6 bases, with 10 bases lying between them. The CDR3 has 12 amino acids. The DNA for the CDR3 is TGTGCCAGCAGCCCTGCTGAGGATACGCAGTATTTT. Amino acids: CASSPAEDTQYF.

The genes are TRBV20-1 and TRBJ1-2, with D unclear. V was pared by 3 bases and J by 6 bases, with 11 bases between. This CDR3 spans 12 amino acids. Germline lookup yields CDR1 DFQATT and CDR2 SNEGSKA (reference sequence). The CDR3 region has the DNA TGCAGTGCTAGCGGGCAGGTAGATGGCTACACCTTC. This translates into CSASGQVDGYTF.

This rearrangement joins TRBV29-1 to TRBJ1-2; TRBD1 matches 8 bases. The CDR3 covers 10 residues. Germline loops: CDR1 SQVTM, CDR2 ANQGSEA. V dropped 4 bases and J dropped 8; count of bases not matched to a gene: 0. The CDR3 nucleotides read TGCAGCGTTGGGACAGGGGGCTACACCTTC. Its protein is CSVGTGGYTF.

This chain connects TRBV27 to TRBJ2-1; possible D gene TRBD1, 6 bases. Between the trimmed V and J ends, which lost 3 bases and 10 bases, there was a span of 22 bases. Germline assignment: CDR1 MNHEY and CDR2 SMNVEV (reference sequence). The CDR3 is 16 residues long. CDR3 DNA sequence: TGTGCCAGCAGTTTCTTTGGCACAGGGCTCCATCGGGAGCAGTTCTTC. Protein sequence: CASSFFGTGLHREQFF.

The V call is TRBV5-1, the J call TRBJ2-1, with 7 bases fitting TRBD2. This CDR3 is 13 amino acids long. Germline-derived CDR1 and CDR2 are SGHRS and YFSETQ. The ends lost 5 bases at V and 4 bases at J; junction bases unmatched: 3. This CDR3 reads CASSQREYNEQFF. Written as DNA, the CDR3 is TGCGCCAGCAGTCAGCGGGAATACAATGAGCAGTTCTTC.

This rearrangement joins TRBV4-2 to TRBJ2-5; 7 bases align to TRBD1. This CDR3 is built from 17 residues. The V and J ends lost 4 bases and 4 bases, in that order; junction bases with no gene match: 15. CDR1 is LGHNA, CDR2 YNFKEQ, per germline. CDR3 residues: CASSRPGQGVSAETQYF. The DNA for the CDR3 is TGTGCCAGCAGCCGCCCCGGGCAGGGGGTGTCCGCAGAGACCCAGTACTTC.

The rearrangement links TRBV7-9 to TRBJ2-3, with D perhaps matching TRBD2 (5 bases). Germline V gene lookup returns CDR1 SEHNR and CDR2 FQNEAQ (reference sequence). The CDR3 sequence is 14 residues long. V was trimmed by 8 bases and J by 5 bases, leaving 17 bases between them. The CDR3 loop is CASGRLASGDTQYF. In DNA, the CDR3 is TGTGCCAGCGGCAGGCTAGCTTCGGGAGATACGCAGTATTTT.

J is TRBJ2-7 and V is TRBV7-9, with a possible D match to TRBD1 (6 bases). The J call could be wrong; TRBJ2-5 is a better fit for the DNA end. The CDR3 consists of 15 residues. Germline lookup yields CDR1 SEHNR and CDR2 FQNEAQ (reference sequence). The CDR3 protein is CASSSGRGGQETQYF. CDR3 coding DNA: TGTGCCAGCAGCTCTGGCAGGGGTGGGCAGGAGACCCAGTACTTC.

This chain joins TRBV20-1 and TRBJ2-7, with D perhaps TRBD2 (6 bases). The better agreement between TRBJ2-5 and the DNA end casts doubt on the J call. This CDR3 has 12 residues. Per germline, CDR1 DFQATT and CDR2 SNEGSKA (reference sequence). For the CDR3, the DNA is TGCAGTGCGGAGACTAGTGCCGAGACCCAGTACTTC. It encodes CSAETSAETQYF.

The chain carries TRBV28 and TRBJ2-1; TRBD2 aligns across 7 bases. Germline V gene lookup returns CDR1 MDHEN and CDR2 SYDVKM. The CDR3 sequence is 14 residues long. V shed 5 bases and J 6 bases; nucleotides not matched to a gene: 7. CDR3 amino acids: CASSPLTSANEQFF. The CDR3 coding sequence is TGTGCCAGCAGTCCCCTCACTAGCGCCAATGAGCAGTTCTTC.

This clonotype was picked up one time. The J gene is TRBJ1-1, the V gene TRBV9; 11 bases match TRBD1. CDR3 length equals 16 residues. Germline CDR1 SGDLS, CDR2 YYNGEE. The V segment lost 3 bases and the J segment 2 bases; nucleotides outside the gene matches: 6. The chain's CDR3 is CASSGSGTGGNTEAFF. The CDR3 coding sequence is TGTGCCAGCAGCGGTTCCGGGACAGGGGGTAACACTGAAGCTTTCTTT.

This chain uses TRBV2 with TRBJ2-7; 9 bases fit TRBD1. The CDR3 sequence is 16 residues long. The V segment lost 6 bases and the J segment 2 bases; nucleotides outside the gene matches: 11. Germline V gene sequence: CDR1 SNHLY, CDR2 FYNNEI. DNA for the CDR3: TGTGCCAGCAGACTAAGAACCGGGACAGGGACCTACGAGCAGTACTTC. Its protein product is CASRLRTGTGTYEQYF. Full variable domain (remainder filled in from reference TRBV2 and TRBJ2-7): EPEVTQTPSHQVTQMGQEVILRCVPISNHLYFYWYRQILGQKVEFLVSFYNNEISEKSEIFDDQFSVERPDGSNFTLKIRSTKLEDSAMYFCASRLRTGTGTYEQYFGPGTRLTVT.

V gene TRBV4-3 combines with J gene TRBJ1-2; no reliable D call. Germline CDR1 LGHNA, CDR2 YSLEER. The CDR3 sequence is 15 residues long. Deletions cut 0 bases from V and 4 bases from J, with 12 bases between. CDR3 nucleotide sequence: TGCGCCAGCAGCCAAGAACCACAGTCCTTCTATGGCTACACCTTC. It translates to CASSQEPQSFYGYTF.

The chain is built from TRBV24-1 and TRBJ2-3; the D gene is possibly TRBD2 (5 bases). V dropped 4 bases and J dropped 11 bases, with 9 bases sitting between them. CDR1 is KGHDR and CDR2 is SFDVKD in the germline V gene. The length of the CDR3 is 11 residues. The CDR3 DNA is TGTGCCACCAGTGACCTCCGGGGGCAGTATTTT. Translation gives CATSDLRGQYF.

The chain employs TRBV2 and TRBJ2-5; no definite D call. The CDR3 is 12 residues long. Germline CDR1 is SNHLY and CDR2 is FYNNEI. V gave up 3 bases and J gave up 7 bases, with 9 bases separating them. The CDR3 coding sequence is TGTGCCAGCAGTGATTCTCTAGGGACCCAGTACTTC. Amino acids: CASSDSLGTQYF.

There are a few counts of this clonotype. The chain has TRBV10-3 and TRBJ2-6; 9 nucleotides align to TRBD2. Germline V gene data show CDR1 as ENHRY and CDR2 as SYGVKD. Trimming removed 2 bases from V and 1 base from J; junction bases left unmatched: 12. The CDR3 runs 20 residues. The CDR3 loop is CAISEGRVIAGASGANVLTF. CDR3 DNA sequence: TGTGCCATCAGTGAGGGGAGAGTGATAGCGGGAGCGTCTGGGGCCAACGTCCTGACTTTC.

This clonotype was counted between two and nine times. CDR3 amino acids: CASSSLGLAGGEEQFF. The DNA for the CDR3 is TGCGCCAGCAGCAGCCTCGGACTAGCGGGAGGAGAAGAGCAGTTCTTC. V is TRBV5-1 and J is TRBJ2-1; TRBD2 aligns across 14 bases. In germline, CDR1 is SGHRS, CDR2 YFSETQ. V shed 4 bases, J shed 10 bases, and the junction held 10 bases outside the gene matches. CDR3 length equals 16 residues.

Of note for this clonotype: Germline is not matched at one junction end, which may reflect a read error. The chain links TRBV7-2 to TRBJ1-1; D is unclear. There are 12 residues in the CDR3. The germline V gene has CDR1 SGHTA and CDR2 FQGNSA. CDR3 sequence reads: CASSLARAEAFF. CDR3 nucleotides: TGCGCCAGCAGCTTAGCGCGCGCTGAAGCTTTCTTT. The full variable domain, in which reference TRBV7-2 and TRBJ1-1 provide the parts outside the CDR3, is GAGVSQSPSNKVTEKGKDVELRCDPISGHTALYWYRQSLGQGLEFLIYFQGNSAPDKSGLPSDRFSAERTGGSVSTLTIQRTQQEDSAVYLCASSLARAEAFFGQGTRLTVV.

For this clonotype: This sequence may be a read error, since a much larger clone differs from it by one base. This chain links TRBV6-5 with TRBJ1-4; D is undetermined. The CDR3 is 15 residues long. The germline V gene encodes CDR1 MNHEY and CDR2 SVGAGI. The V end was cut by 2 bases, the J end by 7 bases, with 14 bases between. The CDR3 DNA reads as TGTGCCAGCAGTTACGCGGCAGGAGGATTTGAAAAACTGTTTTTT. This codes for CASSYAAGGFEKLFF.

The chain employs TRBV6-2 or TRBV6-3 and TRBJ2-1, with 14 bases fitting TRBD2. Germline CDR1 is MNHEY and CDR2 is SVGEGT. Trimming took 6 bases from V and 7 from J; bases not matched to a gene: 5. The CDR3 contains 15 residues. The CDR3 region is CASRPGTSGGNEQFF. DNA for the CDR3: TGTGCCAGCAGGCCTGGGACTAGCGGGGGAAATGAGCAGTTCTTC.